The subject of this entry is one T cell receptor (beta chain). What it binds is not known. Measured with immunoSEQ multiplex PCR; TCRdb has only the in-frame clones, and not every one. The sample holds approximately 15,000 clones, more than 75% seen once. This sample was taken from a study of blood T cell dynamics during melanoma immunotherapy. This CDR3 is built from 15 residues. The V end lost 1 base, the J end lost 6 bases, and 15 bases lay between the germline ends. The V gene's germline CDR1 is SEHNR and CDR2 FQNEAQ (reference sequence). As for time point: pre-treatment baseline. At 12 weeks after first infusion, RECIST 1.1 defined response for most patients. Findings and limits, study-wide: Clones driving repertoire changes may be melanoma-specific or general immune activation. At W3, later disease-control patients showed bifurcated PBMC repertoire changes, unlike progressors.

The sample was blood, taken from a patient treated with checkpoint blockade. The chain carries TRBV7-9 and TRBJ1-1; D is perhaps TRBD1 (5 bases). The origin of this receptor is a human donor with melanoma. CDR3: CASSLVGEGIAEAFF. Written as DNA, the CDR3 is TGTGCCAGCAGCTTAGTTGGGGAGGGGATCGCTGAAGCTTTCTTT.